Here is one TCR beta chain with its context. Antigen: not known. Generation of TCR cDNA used 5'RACE template switching (which added a universal primer site and UMIs). MiXCR, run by TCRdb on the 5' RACE reads, gives a single entry per CDR3 protein. The sample carries about 400,000 distinct CDR3 sequences, around a tenth recorded once. This CDR3 comprises 14 residues. CDR1 is SGHTA and CDR2 is FQGNSA in the germline V gene. V dropped 7 bases and J dropped 7; count of bases not matched to a gene: 8. These data come from a study of T cells after yellow fever vaccination. Study results and caveats: Across the CD4 and CD8 compartments, a small share of clonotypes was present in both. A large majority of primary-vaccination clones showed up again after the booster (approximately 96% CD4, about 90% CD8). Weaker in magnitude, the secondary response showed a faster peak on day 5 versus 15.

The source was PBMCs, collected on the day of the first yellow fever vaccination. The V gene is TRBV7-2, the J gene TRBJ1-5; 9 nucleotides agree with TRBD1. This sequence originates from a man aged 18 to 30 who received the YFV17D yellow fever vaccine. In DNA, the CDR3 is TGTGCCAGCACCCCGGGACAGGGCGGACAGCCCCAGCATTTT. Translated: CASTPGQGGQPQHF.